These 9 T cell receptor beta chains were all obtained from the same sample, sequenced in a study of regulatory T cells. General study findings and limits: Hydrophobic residues at CDR3 positions 6 and 7 were enriched in conventional CD4+ T cells of CD3G-deficient patients.

For these receptors, no antigen is known. Amplification used 52 TRBV primers and 13 TRBJ primers. Only in-frame clones appear in the TCRdb table, and some are missing; sequencing was by immunoSEQ multiplex PCR. Of about 32,000 clones in the sample, about nine tenths are singletons; the top ten hold about 2.4%. Input material: conventional CD4+ T cells sorted from blood. The receptors come from a person under 30 with CD3G deficiency.

V is TRBV19 and J is TRBJ2-1; TRBD2 aligns across 11 bases. V lost 5 bases and J lost 3; bases outside the gene matches: 3. Germline V gene sequence: CDR1 LNHDA, CDR2 SQIVND (reference sequence). This CDR3 has 15 residues. The CDR3 coding sequence is TGTGCCAGTAGTCTCGGACTAGCGGGCTACAATGAGCAGTTCTTC. It translates to CASSLGLAGYNEQFF.

The chain joins TRBV5-1 to TRBJ2-6; D might be TRBD1 (5 bases). Trimming took 5 bases from V and 0 from J, leaving 9 bases between them. The germline V gene encodes CDR1 SGHRS and CDR2 YFSETQ. This CDR3 is built from 15 residues. CDR3 sequence (DNA): TGCGCCAGCAGTGACAGTACCTCTGGGGCCAACGTCCTGACTTTC. It translates to CASSDSTSGANVLTF.

The chain employs TRBV5-1 and TRBJ2-1; D might be TRBD2 (6 bases). There are 14 residues in the CDR3. The V end lost 4 bases, the J end lost 6 bases, and 14 bases lay between the germline ends. Germline V lookup: CDR1 SGHRS, CDR2 YFSETQ. In nucleotides, the CDR3 is TGCGCCAGCAGCCCATCACACGGGGGCAATGAGCAGTTCTTC. Amino acids: CASSPSHGGNEQFF.

This clone was picked up one time. The rearrangement uses TRBV28 and TRBJ2-5; 7 nucleotides align to TRBD1. The CDR3 is 17 residues long. V lost 5 bases and J lost 4; bases outside the gene matches: 16. Germline CDR1 MDHEN, CDR2 SYDVKM. CDR3 bases: TGTGCCAGCAGTACGCCCCGAGGAACAGGGGCTGGAGAGACCCAGTACTTC. It specifies CASSTPRGTGAGETQYF.

V usage is TRBV7-9 and J usage is TRBJ1-1; D may be TRBD1 (6 bases). This CDR3 spans 15 amino acids. Germline V gives CDR1 SEHNR, CDR2 FQNEAQ (reference sequence). Trimming took 0 bases from V and 6 from J, leaving 14 bases between them. CDR3 DNA: TGTGCCAGCAGCTTAGCCGTACAGGGTACGGCTGAAGCTTTCTTT. This gives the protein CASSLAVQGTAEAFF.

The rearrangement uses TRBV6-6 and TRBJ1-5; tentative D call: TRBD1 (6 bases). V was cut by 6 bases and J by 0 bases, with 9 bases left in between. CDR1 and CDR2 from the germline V gene are MNHNY and SVGAGI (reference sequence). The CDR3 runs 14 residues. CDR3 region: CASRGDTSNQPQHF. The CDR3 DNA reads as TGTGCCAGCAGGGGGGACACTAGCAATCAGCCCCAGCATTTT.

The chain carries TRBV28 and TRBJ1-5; TRBD1 aligns across 8 bases. With V trimmed by 2 bases and J by 6 bases, 3 bases remained unmatched. Looked up from germline, CDR1 is MDHEN and CDR2 is SYDVKM. This CDR3 is 14 amino acids long. For the CDR3, the DNA is TGTGCCAGCAGTTTAGGCAGGGGGCGTCAGCCCCAGCATTTT. It translates to CASSLGRGRQPQHF.

The V and J genes are TRBV28 and TRBJ1-1; a possible D gene is TRBD1 (5 bases). From germline, CDR1 is MDHEN and CDR2 SYDVKM. This CDR3 contains 11 residues. Between the trimmed V and J ends, which lost 6 bases and 3 bases, there was a span of 5 bases. The CDR3 sequence: CASRGDTEAFF. The CDR3, as DNA: TGTGCCAGCAGGGGGGACACTGAAGCTTTCTTT.

The chain has TRBV28 and TRBJ1-1; possibly TRBD1 for D (6 bases). The germline V gene has CDR1 MDHEN and CDR2 SYDVKM. The V end was cut by 6 bases, the J end by 3 bases, with 14 bases between. There are 14 residues in the CDR3. The CDR3 DNA follows: TGTGCCAGCAGGCCGACAGGTATCTACACTGAAGCTTTCTTT. Its protein product is CASRPTGIYTEAFF. Full variable domain (remainder filled in from reference TRBV28 and TRBJ1-1): DVKVTQSSRYLVKRTGEKVFLECVQDMDHENMFWYRQDPGLGLRLIYFSYDVKMKEKGDIPEGYSVSREKKERFSLILESASTNQTSMYLCASRPTGIYTEAFFGQGTRLTVV.